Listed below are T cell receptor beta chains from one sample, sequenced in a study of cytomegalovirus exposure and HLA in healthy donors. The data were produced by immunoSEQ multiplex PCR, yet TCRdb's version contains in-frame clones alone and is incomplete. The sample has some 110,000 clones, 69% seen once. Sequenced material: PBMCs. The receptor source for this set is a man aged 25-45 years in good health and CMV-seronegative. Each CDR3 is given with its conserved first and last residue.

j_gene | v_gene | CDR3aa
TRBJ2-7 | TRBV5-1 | CASSLGYGADRGEQYF
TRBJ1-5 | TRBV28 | CASSTPPIQGRQPQHF
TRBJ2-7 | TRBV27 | CASRERVSYEQYF
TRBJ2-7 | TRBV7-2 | CASSPDTGTGRDEQYF
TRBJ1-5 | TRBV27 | CASSLGAGQPQHF
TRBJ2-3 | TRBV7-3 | CASSAGTSDTQYF
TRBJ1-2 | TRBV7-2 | CASSPTGDYGYTF
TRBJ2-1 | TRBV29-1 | CSVSGTGRYEQFF
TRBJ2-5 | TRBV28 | CASTTWTREAETQYF
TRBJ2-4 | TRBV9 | CASGLSGSGSGAKNIQYF
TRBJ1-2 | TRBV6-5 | CASSVGTREYYGYTF
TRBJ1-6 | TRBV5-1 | CASSLEGVIGSPLHF
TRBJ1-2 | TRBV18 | CASSPAGQLYGYTF
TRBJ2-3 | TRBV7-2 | CASTKWGGGRESDTQYF
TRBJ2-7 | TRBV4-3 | CASSQDQGDRGTPAYYEQYF
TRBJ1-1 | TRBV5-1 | CASSFPPRNTEAFF
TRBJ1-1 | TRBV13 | CASSLGTADTEAFF
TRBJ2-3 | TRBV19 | CASSQRAASDTQYF
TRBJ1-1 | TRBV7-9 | CSSRRGQSMNTEAFF
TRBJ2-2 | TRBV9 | CASTRDRDWAGELFF
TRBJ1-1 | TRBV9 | CASSETGPGGTEAFF
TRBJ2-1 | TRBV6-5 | CASSISGRSREFF
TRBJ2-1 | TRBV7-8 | CASSPRDSYNEQFF
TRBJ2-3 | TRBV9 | CASSVEGTSGSRGGSTDTQYF
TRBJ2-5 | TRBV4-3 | CASSRRVAGVAETQYF
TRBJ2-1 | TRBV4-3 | CASSQRFF
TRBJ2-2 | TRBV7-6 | CASSTPNGRDTGELFF
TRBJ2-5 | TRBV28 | CASSFGHLETQYF